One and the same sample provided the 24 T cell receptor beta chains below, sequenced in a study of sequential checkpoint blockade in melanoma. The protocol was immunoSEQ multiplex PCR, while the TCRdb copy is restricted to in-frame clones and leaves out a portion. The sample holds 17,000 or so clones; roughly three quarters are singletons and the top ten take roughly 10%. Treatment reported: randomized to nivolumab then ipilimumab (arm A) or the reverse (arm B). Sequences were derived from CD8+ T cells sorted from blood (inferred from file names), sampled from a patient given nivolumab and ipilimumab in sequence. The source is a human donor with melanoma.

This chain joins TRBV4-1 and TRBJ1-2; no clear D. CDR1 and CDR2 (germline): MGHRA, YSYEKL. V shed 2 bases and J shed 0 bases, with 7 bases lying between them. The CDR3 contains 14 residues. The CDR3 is CASSQRESNYGYTF. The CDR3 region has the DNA TGCGCCAGCAGCCAAAGGGAGTCTAACTATGGCTACACCTTC.

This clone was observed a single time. CDR3 nucleotides: TGTGCCACCAGCCTAGGGGCCCAGACTGAGCAGTTCTTC. Amino acid sequence: CATSLGAQTEQFF. This chain links TRBV15 with TRBJ2-1, with D maybe TRBD1 (5 bases). V was shortened by 5 bases and J by 9 bases, with 14 bases between the two germline ends. The CDR3 sequence is 13 residues long. Germline V CDR1 and CDR2: LNHNV, YYDKDF (reference sequence).

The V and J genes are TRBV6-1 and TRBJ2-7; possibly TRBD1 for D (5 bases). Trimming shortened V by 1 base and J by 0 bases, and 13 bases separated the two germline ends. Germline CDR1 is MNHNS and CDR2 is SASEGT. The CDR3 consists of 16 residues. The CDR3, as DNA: TGTGCCAGCAGTGAAGTCCAGGGCCAAAGCTCCTACGAGCAGTACTTC. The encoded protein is CASSEVQGQSSYEQYF.

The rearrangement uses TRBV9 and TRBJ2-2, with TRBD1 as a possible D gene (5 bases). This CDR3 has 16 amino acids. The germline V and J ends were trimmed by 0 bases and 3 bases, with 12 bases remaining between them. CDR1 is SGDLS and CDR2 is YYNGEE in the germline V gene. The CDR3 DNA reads TGTGCCAGCAGCGTAGCGATGGGGCCCCACACCGGGGAGCTGTTTTTT. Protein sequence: CASSVAMGPHTGELFF.

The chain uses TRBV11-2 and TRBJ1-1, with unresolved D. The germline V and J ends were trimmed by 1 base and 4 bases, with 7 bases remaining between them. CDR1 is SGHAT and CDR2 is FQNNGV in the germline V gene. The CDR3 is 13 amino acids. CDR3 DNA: TGTGCCAGCAGCTTAGGACGGGGCACTGAAGCTTTCTTT. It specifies CASSLGRGTEAFF. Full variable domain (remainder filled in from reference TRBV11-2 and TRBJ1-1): EAGVAQSPRYKIIEKRQSVAFWCNPISGHATLYWYQQILGQGPKLLIQFQNNGVVDDSQLPKDRFSAERLKGVDSTLKIQPAKLEDSAVYLCASSLGRGTEAFFGQGTRLTVV.

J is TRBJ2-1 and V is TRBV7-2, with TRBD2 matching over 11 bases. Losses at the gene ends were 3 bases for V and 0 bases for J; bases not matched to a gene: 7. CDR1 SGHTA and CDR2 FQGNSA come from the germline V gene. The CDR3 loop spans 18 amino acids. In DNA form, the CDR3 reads TGTGCCAGCAGCTTGGTAGCGGGGGGGAGGAGCTCCTACAATGAGCAGTTCTTC. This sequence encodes CASSLVAGGRSSYNEQFF. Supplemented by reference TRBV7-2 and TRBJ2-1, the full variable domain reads GAGVSQSPSNKVTEKGKDVELRCDPISGHTALYWYRQSLGQGLEFLIYFQGNSAPDKSGLPSDRFSAERTGGSVSTLTIQRTQQEDSAVYLCASSLVAGGRSSYNEQFFGPGTRLTVL.

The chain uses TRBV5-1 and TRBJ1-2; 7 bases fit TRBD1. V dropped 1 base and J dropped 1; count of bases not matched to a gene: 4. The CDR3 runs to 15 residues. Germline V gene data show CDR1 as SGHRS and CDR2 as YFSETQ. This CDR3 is CASSLKGAGNYGYTF. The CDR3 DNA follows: TGCGCCAGCAGCTTGAAGGGGGCCGGTAACTATGGCTACACCTTC.

The CDR3 coding sequence is TGCGCCAGCAGCCAAGATTCCTACGACCAGGGAGGTGGCTACACCTTC. Amino acid sequence: CASSQDSYDQGGGYTF. This chain connects TRBV4-3 to TRBJ1-2, with D possibly being TRBD1 (5 bases). The V end was cut by 0 bases, the J end by 7 bases, with 18 bases between. CDR3 length equals 16 residues. Germline V gene data show CDR1 as LGHNA and CDR2 as YSLEER.

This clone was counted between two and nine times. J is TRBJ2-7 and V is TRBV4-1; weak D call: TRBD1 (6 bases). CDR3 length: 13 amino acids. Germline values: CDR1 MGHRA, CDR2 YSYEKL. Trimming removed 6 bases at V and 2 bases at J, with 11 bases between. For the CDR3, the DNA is TGCGCCAGCAGAGGGCCAGGGGCCTACGAGCAGTACTTC. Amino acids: CASRGPGAYEQYF.

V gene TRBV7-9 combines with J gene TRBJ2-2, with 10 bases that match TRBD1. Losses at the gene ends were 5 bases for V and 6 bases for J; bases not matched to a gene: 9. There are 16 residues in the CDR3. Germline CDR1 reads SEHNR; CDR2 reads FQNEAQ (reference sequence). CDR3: CASSPRQGANAGELFF. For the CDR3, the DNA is TGTGCCAGCAGCCCACGACAGGGGGCTAACGCCGGGGAGCTGTTTTTT.

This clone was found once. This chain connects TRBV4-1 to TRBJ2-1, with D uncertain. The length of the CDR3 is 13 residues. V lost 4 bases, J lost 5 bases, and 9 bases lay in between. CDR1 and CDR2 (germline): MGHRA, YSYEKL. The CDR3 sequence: CASSLRINNEQFF. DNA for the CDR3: TGCGCCAGCAGCCTCAGGATCAACAATGAGCAGTTCTTC.

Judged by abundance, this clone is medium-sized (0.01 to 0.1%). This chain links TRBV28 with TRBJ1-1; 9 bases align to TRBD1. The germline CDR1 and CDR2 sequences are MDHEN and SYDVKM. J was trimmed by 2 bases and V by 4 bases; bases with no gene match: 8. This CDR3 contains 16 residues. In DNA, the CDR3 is TGTGCCAGCAGTTCGGTGGACAGGGGATTTAACACTGAAGCTTTCTTT. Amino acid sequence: CASSSVDRGFNTEAFF.

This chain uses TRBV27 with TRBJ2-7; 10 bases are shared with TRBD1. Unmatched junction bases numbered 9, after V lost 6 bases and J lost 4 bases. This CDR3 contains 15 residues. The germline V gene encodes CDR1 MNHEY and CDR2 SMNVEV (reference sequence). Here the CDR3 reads CASRSTTGGGYEQYF. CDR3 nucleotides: TGTGCCAGCAGATCTACGACAGGGGGCGGGTACGAGCAGTACTTC.

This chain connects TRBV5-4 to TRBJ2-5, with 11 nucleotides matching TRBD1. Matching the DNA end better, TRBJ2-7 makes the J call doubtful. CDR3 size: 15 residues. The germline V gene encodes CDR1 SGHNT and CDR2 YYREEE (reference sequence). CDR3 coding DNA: TGTGCCAGCAGCTTCTTCGGGACAGGGGGCTACGAGCAGTACTTC. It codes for CASSFFGTGGYEQYF.

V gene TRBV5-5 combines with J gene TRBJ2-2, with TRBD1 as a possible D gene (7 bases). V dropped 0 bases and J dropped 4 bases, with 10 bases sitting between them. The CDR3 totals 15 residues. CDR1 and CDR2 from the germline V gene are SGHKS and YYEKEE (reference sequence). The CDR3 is CASSLVEGATGELFF. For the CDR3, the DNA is TGTGCCAGCAGCTTGGTGGAGGGGGCCACCGGGGAGCTGTTTTTT.

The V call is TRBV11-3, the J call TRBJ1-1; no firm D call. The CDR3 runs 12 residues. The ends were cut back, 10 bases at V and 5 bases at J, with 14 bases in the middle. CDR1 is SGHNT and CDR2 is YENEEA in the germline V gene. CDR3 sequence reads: CAISLGGTEAFF. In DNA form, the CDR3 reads TGTGCCATATCCTTGGGAGGAACTGAAGCTTTCTTT. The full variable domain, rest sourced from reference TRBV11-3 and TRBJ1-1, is EAGVVQSPRYKIIEKKQPVAFWCNPISGHNTLYWYLQNLGQGPELLIRYENEEAVDDSQLPKDRFSAERLKGVDSTLKIQPAELGDSAVYLCAISLGGTEAFFGQGTRLTVV.

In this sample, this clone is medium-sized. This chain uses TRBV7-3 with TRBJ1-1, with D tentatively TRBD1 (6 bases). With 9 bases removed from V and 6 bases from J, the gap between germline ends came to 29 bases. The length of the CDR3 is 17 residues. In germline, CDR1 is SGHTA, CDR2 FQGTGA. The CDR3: CASAFSGPGGSHPEAFF. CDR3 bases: TGTGCCAGTGCCTTTAGTGGCCCGGGGGGCTCTCACCCTGAAGCTTTCTTT.

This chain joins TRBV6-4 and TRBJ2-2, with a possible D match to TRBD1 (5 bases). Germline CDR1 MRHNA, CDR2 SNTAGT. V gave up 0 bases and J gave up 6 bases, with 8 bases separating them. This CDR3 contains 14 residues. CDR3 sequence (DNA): TGTGCCAGCAGTGACTCGCAAGGGGCCGGGGAGCTGTTTTTT. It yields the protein CASSDSQGAGELFF.

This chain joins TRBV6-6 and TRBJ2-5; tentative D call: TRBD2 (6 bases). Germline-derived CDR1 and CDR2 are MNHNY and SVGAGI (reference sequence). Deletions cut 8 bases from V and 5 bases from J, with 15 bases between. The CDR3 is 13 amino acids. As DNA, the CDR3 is TGTGCCAGCGAACTGGGGGGAAGGGAGACCCAGTACTTC. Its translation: CASELGGRETQYF.

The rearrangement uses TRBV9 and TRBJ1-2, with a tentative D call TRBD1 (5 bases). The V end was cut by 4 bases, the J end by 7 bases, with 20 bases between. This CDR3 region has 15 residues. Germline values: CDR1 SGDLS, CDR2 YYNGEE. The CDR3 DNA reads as TGTGCCAGCAGCCCCAGCGGAGGGGCGATGGGTGGCTACACCTTC. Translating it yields CASSPSGGAMGGYTF.

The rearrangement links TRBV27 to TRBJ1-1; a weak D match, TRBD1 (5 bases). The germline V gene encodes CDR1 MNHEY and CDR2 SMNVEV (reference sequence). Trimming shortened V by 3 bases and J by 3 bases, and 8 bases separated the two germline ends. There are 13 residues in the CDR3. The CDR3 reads CASSLGRYTEAFF. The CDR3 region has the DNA TGTGCCAGCAGTTTGGGGCGCTACACTGAAGCTTTCTTT.

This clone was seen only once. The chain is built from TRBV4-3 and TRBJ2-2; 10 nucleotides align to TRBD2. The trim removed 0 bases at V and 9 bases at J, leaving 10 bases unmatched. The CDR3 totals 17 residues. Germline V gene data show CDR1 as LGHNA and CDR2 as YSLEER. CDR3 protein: CASSQDLASGRRRELFF. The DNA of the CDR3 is TGCGCCAGCAGCCAAGATCTGGCTAGCGGGAGACGTAGGGAGCTGTTTTTT.

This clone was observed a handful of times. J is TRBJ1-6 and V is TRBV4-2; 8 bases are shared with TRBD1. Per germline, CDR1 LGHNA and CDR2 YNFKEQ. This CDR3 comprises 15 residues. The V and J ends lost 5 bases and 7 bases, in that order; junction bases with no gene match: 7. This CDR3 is CASSFRDRGNSPLHF. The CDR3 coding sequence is TGTGCCAGCAGCTTTCGAGACAGGGGAAATTCACCCCTCCACTTT.

CDR3 in DNA: TGTGCCAGCAGTACAGGGGGTAGGGAGACCCAGTACTTC. Translation: CASSTGGRETQYF. This chain joins TRBV7-9 and TRBJ2-5; TRBD1 matches at 8 bases. The CDR3 is 13 residues long. CDR1 is SEHNR and CDR2 is FQNEAQ in the germline V gene (reference sequence). V dropped 6 bases and J dropped 5; count of bases not matched to a gene: 5. Combining the CDR3 with reference TRBV7-9 and TRBJ2-5 gives the whole variable domain DTGVSQNPRHKITKRGQNVTFRCDPISEHNRLYWYRQTLGQGPEFLTYFQNEAQLEKSRLLSDRFSAERPKGSFSTLEIQRTEQGDSAMYLCASSTGGRETQYFGPGTRLLVL.